This T cell receptor beta chain was sequenced for a study of cytomegalovirus exposure and HLA in healthy donors. Study-wide points: Presence/absence analyses assumed roughly uniform sequencing depth across donors, which may not hold. As a later analysis showed, several of the most significant clusters appeared to be linked to common viral pathogens. Cytomegalovirus association was assigned to over 150 TCR beta chains.

PCR used 60 Vbeta primers and 13 Jbeta primers. Source study methods: Among the unique TCR beta chains that a later analysis counted, 75 million to 85 million in all, roughly 11 million were shared. Profiling relied on immunoSEQ multiplex PCR, and the TCRdb table lists in-frame clones only, not all of them. V and J calls and clone size are copied from that table; D and trimming were computed from the DNA. The sample records some 120,000 clones, 60% to 80% being singletons. As regards this clone: Its antigen is as yet unknown.

This CDR3 has 16 amino acids. J gave up 3 bases and V 6 bases, and 9 bases lay outside the gene matches. Germline CDR1 reads MDHEN; CDR2 reads SYDVKM. Sequencing was performed on PBMCs. This receptor was taken from a woman in her 50s in good health and CMV-seronegative. The V call is TRBV28, the J call TRBJ1-1; TRBD1 matches 11 bases. CDR3 region: CASSELPGQGDTEAFF. DNA for the CDR3: TGTGCCAGCAGCGAGCTCCCGGGACAGGGGGACACTGAAGCTTTCTTT.